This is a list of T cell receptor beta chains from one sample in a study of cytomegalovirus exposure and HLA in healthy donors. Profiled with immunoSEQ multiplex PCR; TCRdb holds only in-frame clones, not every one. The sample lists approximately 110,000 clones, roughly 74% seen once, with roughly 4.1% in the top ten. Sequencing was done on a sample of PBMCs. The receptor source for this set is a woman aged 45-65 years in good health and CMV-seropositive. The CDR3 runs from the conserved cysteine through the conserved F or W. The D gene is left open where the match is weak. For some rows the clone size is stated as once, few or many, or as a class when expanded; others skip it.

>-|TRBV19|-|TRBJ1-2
TGTGCCAGTAGTATGAACAATCCCATCTACACCTTC
CASSMNNPIYTF
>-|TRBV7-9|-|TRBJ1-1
TGTTCCTATAAAACAGGTCGGGAGCTGAACACTGAAGCTTTCTTT
CSYKTGRELNTEAFF
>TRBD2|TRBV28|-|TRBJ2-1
TGTGCCAGCGGCCCCGGGCGGGGAGGGTACAATGAGCAGTTCTTC
CASGPGRGGYNEQFF
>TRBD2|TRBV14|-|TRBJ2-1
TGTGCCAGCAGAAGGGGGACTAGCGGGGGACCGCAGTTCTTC
CASRRGTSGGPQFF
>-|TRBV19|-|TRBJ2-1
TGTGCCAGTAGTATTATGGGGGCCTCCGAGAATGAGCAGTTCTTC
CASSIMGASENEQFF
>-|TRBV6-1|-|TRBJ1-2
TGTGCCAGCAGTGAACCTCCCGGGAATGGCTACACCTTC
CASSEPPGNGYTF
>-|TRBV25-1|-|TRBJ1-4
TGTGCCAGCAGTGAATTTCTGCAGGGTGGAGAAAAACTGTTTTTT
CASSEFLQGGEKLFF
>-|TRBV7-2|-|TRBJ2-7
TGTGCCAGCAGCCCGTATACAGGGTCTACCTACGAGCAGTACTTC
CASSPYTGSTYEQYF
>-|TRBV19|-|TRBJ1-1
TGTGCCAGTAGTATTAGCGGCAACATGAACACTGAAGCTTTCTTT
CASSISGNMNTEAFF
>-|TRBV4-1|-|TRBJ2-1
TGCGCCAGCAGCCTTACTAGGGAACCTTACAATGAGCAGTTCTTC
CASSLTREPYNEQFF
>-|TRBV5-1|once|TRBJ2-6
TGCGCCAGCAGCTTGGTGTTCTGGCAGGGCGGCAATAGCTCTGGGGCCAACGTCCTGACTTTC
CASSLVFWQGGNSSGANVLTF
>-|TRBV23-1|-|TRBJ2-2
TGCGCCAGCAACACGGGACACCTCAATCCGAACACCGGGGAGCTGTTTTTT
CASNTGHLNPNTGELFF
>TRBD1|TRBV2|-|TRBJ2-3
TGTGCCATCAGTTGGGGACAGAGCACAGATACGCAGTATTTT
CAISWGQSTDTQYF
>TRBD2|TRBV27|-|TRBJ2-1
TGTGCCAGCAGTTTAAACGGGGGGGCCAGCGAGCAGTTCTTC
CASSLNGGASEQFF
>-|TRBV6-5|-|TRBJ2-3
TGTGCCAGCAGCAGATCTAGCGAGGCAGATACGCAGTATTTT
CASSRSSEADTQYF
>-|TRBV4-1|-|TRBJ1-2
TGCGCCAGCAGCCAAGTGGGGCCCAGTGGCTACACCTTC
CASSQVGPSGYTF
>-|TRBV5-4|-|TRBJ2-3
TGTGCCAGCAGCATCTCCACAGATACGCAGTATTTT
CASSISTDTQYF
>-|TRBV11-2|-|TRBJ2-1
TGTGCCAGCAGCCTGTCGTTTACGAGCTACAATGAGCAGTTCTTC
CASSLSFTSYNEQFF
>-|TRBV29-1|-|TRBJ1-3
TGCAGCGTTGTCATGAGCTCTGGAAACACCATATATTTT
CSVVMSSGNTIYF
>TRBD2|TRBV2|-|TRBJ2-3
TGTGCCAGCAGTGCCGACAACGGCGGGGGGGCTTCAGATACGCAGTATTTT
CASSADNGGGASDTQYF
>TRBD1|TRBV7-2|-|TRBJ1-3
TGTGCCAGCAGACTTGACAGGGGGCCTGGAAACACCATATATTTT
CASRLDRGPGNTIYF
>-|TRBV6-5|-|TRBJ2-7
TGTGCCAGCAGCGAAACTGACTTCTACGAGCAGTACTTC
CASSETDFYEQYF
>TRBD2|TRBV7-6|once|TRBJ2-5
TGTGCCAGCAGCGTCAGACTAGCGCGGGAGACCCAGTACTTC
CASSVRLARETQYF
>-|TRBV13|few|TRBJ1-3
-
CASSSRLRFGNTIYF
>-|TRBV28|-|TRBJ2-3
TGTGCCAGCGGACTTCGGACGGATACGCAGTATTTT
CASGLRTDTQYF
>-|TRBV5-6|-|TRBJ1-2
TGTGCCAGCAGCTCAATCGACAGGACCTGGGGAGGCTACACCTTC
CASSSIDRTWGGYTF
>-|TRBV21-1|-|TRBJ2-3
TGTGCCAGCAGCCGAAGGAAGGGGGCAGATACGCAGTATTTT
CASSRRKGADTQYF
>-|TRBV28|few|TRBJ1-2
TGTGCCAGCAGTGACAGCACTAGCATGTATGGCTACACCTTC
CASSDSTSMYGYTF
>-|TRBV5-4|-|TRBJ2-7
TGTGCCAGCAGCTTGGACGGACAGACCTCCTACGAGCAGTACTTC
CASSLDGQTSYEQYF
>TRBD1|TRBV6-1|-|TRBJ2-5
TGTGCCAGCAGACGACAGGGTCAAGAGACCCAGTACTTC
CASRRQGQETQYF
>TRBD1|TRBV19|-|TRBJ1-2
TGTGCCACTAGATACAGGGGTGACGGCTACACCTTC
CATRYRGDGYTF
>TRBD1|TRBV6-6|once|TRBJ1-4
TGTGCCAGCAGTTCGGACAGGCTCGCTAATGAAAAACTGTTTTTT
CASSSDRLANEKLFF
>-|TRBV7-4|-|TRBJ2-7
TGTGCCAGCAGCTTAGCCTCAATAGACAGATACGAGCAGTACTTC
CASSLASIDRYEQYF
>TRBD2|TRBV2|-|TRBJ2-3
TGTGCCACACTAGCGGGGGCTAGCACAGATACGCAGTATTTT
CATLAGASTDTQYF
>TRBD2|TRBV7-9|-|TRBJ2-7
TGTGCCAGCAGCTGGGGGGGATACTACGAGCAGTACTTC
CASSWGGYYEQYF
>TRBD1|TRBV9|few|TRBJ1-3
TGTGCCAGCAGCGTGGAACAGGGGGCTGCCCCTGGAAACACCATATATTTT
CASSVEQGAAPGNTIYF
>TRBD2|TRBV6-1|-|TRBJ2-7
TGTGCCATCGTGACTAGCGGGGGAACCTACGAGCAGTACTTC
CAIVTSGGTYEQYF
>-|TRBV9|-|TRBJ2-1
TGTGCCAGCAGCGAGACGGGTGAGCAGTTCTTC
CASSETGEQFF
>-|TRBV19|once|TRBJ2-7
TGTGCCAGTAGTGGGTCCAGGGGGGCTTCTGGTGTGCAGTACTTC
CASSGSRGASGVQYF
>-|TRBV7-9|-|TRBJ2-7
TGTGCCAGCAGCTTAACGTTAGCGACCGACGAGCAGTACTTC
CASSLTLATDEQYF
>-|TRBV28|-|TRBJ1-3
TGTGCCAGCAGTTCTCCGGGCCGCGTCAGGGACACCATATATTTT
CASSSPGRVRDTIYF
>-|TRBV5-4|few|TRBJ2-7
TGTGCCAGCAGCTCGACAGCGGGTATCTACCACGAGCAGTACTTC
CASSSTAGIYHEQYF
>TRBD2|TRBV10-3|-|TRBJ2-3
TGTGCCATCAGGTCATCAATGCTAGCGGGGGCCCCTGAAAATACGCAGTATTTT
CAIRSSMLAGAPENTQYF
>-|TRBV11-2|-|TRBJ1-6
TGTGCCAGCAGCCAGACTCGGGGGTCCTATAATTCACCCCTCCACTTT
CASSQTRGSYNSPLHF
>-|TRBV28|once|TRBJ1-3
TGTGCCAGCAGTTCTCCGGGGGCTGGAAACACCATATATTTT
CASSSPGAGNTIYF
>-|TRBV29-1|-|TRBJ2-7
TGCAGCGTTGAAGAAGGCGGGGAGCAGTACTTC
CSVEEGGEQYF
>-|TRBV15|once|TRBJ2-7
TGTGCCACCAGCGGCGCCGGAGGAACGGGGGAGCAGTACTTC
CATSGAGGTGEQYF